A single sample gave rise to the 29 T cell receptor beta chains below, sequenced in a study of naive and memory T cell subsets. An equimolar mix of two oligonucleotides served as the beta constant-region primer for TRBC1 and TRBC2. Nested alpha and beta constant-region primers with the SP2 primer drove four PCR rounds on ligated cDNA. TCRdb fed the UMI-ligation and nested PCR reads into MiXCR, producing one record per CDR3 protein. Here the sample spans about 100,000 distinct CDR3 sequences, roughly 15% being singletons. Study-level findings and limits: Especially in CD8 cells, naive repertoires contained a few larger clonotypes, possibly CD45RA-re-expressing memory cells.

No antigen is known for these receptors. Material: naive CD8+ T cells from blood. All receptors derive from a human donor in good health.

This clonotype was detected many times. This chain connects TRBV7-2 to TRBJ2-7; TRBD2 matches at 12 bases. Germline V gives CDR1 SGHTA, CDR2 FQGNSA. Trimming removed 5 bases from V and 6 bases from J; junction bases left unmatched: 8. CDR3 length: 15 residues. CDR3 sequence: CASSPTSGRSGEQYF. The DNA for the CDR3 is TGTGCCAGCAGCCCGACTAGCGGGAGATCGGGCGAGCAGTACTTC.

This clonotype has at least ten counts. The V and J genes are TRBV4-2 and TRBJ2-7, with D possibly matching TRBD2 (6 bases). Looked up from germline, CDR1 is LGHNA and CDR2 is YNFKEQ. This CDR3 is built from 14 residues. Trimming left V 2 bases short and J 5 bases short, with 13 bases between. The CDR3 loop is CASSQRTTADEQYF. Written as DNA, the CDR3 is TGTGCCAGCAGCCAAAGGACTACGGCTGACGAGCAGTACTTC.

This clonotype turned up a few times. This chain connects TRBV9 to TRBJ2-1; D is perhaps TRBD1 or TRBD2 (5 bases each). The V and J ends lost 3 bases and 0 bases respectively, with 13 bases between them. The CDR3 length is 16 residues. CDR1 is SGDLS, CDR2 YYNGEE, per germline. The CDR3 region is CASSGERGGSYNEQFF. The CDR3 coding sequence is TGTGCCAGCAGCGGCGAACGGGGCGGCTCCTACAATGAGCAGTTCTTC.

The CDR3 sequence: CSASGASGVRLGDNEQFF. The CDR3, as DNA: TGCAGTGCTAGTGGGGCTAGCGGGGTGAGGTTGGGAGACAATGAGCAGTTCTTC. The chain employs TRBV20-1 and TRBJ2-1, with 9 nucleotides matching TRBD2. The CDR3 extends over 18 amino acids. The V segment lost 3 bases and the J segment 5 bases; nucleotides outside the gene matches: 17. CDR1 and CDR2 (germline): DFQATT, SNEGSKA (reference sequence).

This clonotype appeared a few times. The J gene is TRBJ1-3, the V gene TRBV2; the D is unclear. V lost 2 bases and J lost 4, with 12 bases in between. CDR1 is SNHLY and CDR2 is FYNNEI in the germline V gene. This CDR3 contains 15 residues. CDR3 sequence reads: CASSEIRALGNTIYF. In DNA, the CDR3 is TGTGCCAGCAGTGAAATAAGGGCTCTGGGAAACACCATATATTTT.

This clonotype showed up many times. The rearrangement links TRBV4-3 to TRBJ2-1; no clear D. V was shortened by 0 bases and J by 0 bases, with 6 bases between the two germline ends. Germline V gene sequence: CDR1 LGHNA, CDR2 YSLEER. The CDR3 has 15 amino acids. This CDR3 is CASSQDPSSYNEQFF. DNA for the CDR3: TGCGCCAGCAGCCAAGACCCAAGCTCCTACAATGAGCAGTTCTTC.

The table lists this clonotype with a few counts. The chain carries TRBV15 and TRBJ2-3; possibly TRBD1 for D (5 bases). The CDR3 spans 13 residues. CDR1 and CDR2 from the germline V gene are LNHNV and YYDKDF (reference sequence). The germline V and J ends were trimmed by 0 bases and 6 bases, with 7 bases remaining between them. CDR3 sequence: CATSRDSGDTQYF. The CDR3 DNA follows: TGTGCCACCAGCAGAGATTCAGGGGATACGCAGTATTTT.

This clonotype was seen only a few times. This chain connects TRBV9 to TRBJ2-7; 9 nucleotides match TRBD1. With 2 bases clipped from V and 3 bases from J, the junction kept 9 bases outside the gene matches. The CDR3 loop spans 16 amino acids. The V gene's germline CDR1 is SGDLS and CDR2 YYNGEE. In nucleotides, the CDR3 is TGTGCCAGCAGCGTGGACAGGGGACCCCTGGGCTACGAGCAGTACTTC. Its translation: CASSVDRGPLGYEQYF.

This clonotype came up a few times. V gene TRBV7-9 combines with J gene TRBJ2-5; D is uncertain. Germline lookup yields CDR1 SEHNR and CDR2 FQNEAQ (reference sequence). V was trimmed by 1 base and J by 5 bases, leaving 20 bases between them. The CDR3 loop spans 17 amino acids. The CDR3 loop reads CASSLGRLALSEETQYF. In DNA, the CDR3 is TGTGCCAGCAGCTTAGGGCGATTAGCCCTTTCCGAGGAGACCCAGTACTTC.

The CDR3 here is CSAQTGPEGGYTF. In DNA, the CDR3 is TGCAGCGCTCAGACGGGACCGGAGGGTGGCTACACCTTC. The chain couples TRBV29-1 to TRBJ1-2, with D perhaps TRBD1 (5 bases). Between the trimmed V and J ends, which lost 7 bases and 7 bases, there was a span of 19 bases. Germline assignment: CDR1 SQVTM and CDR2 ANQGSEA. This CDR3 is 13 amino acids long.

This clonotype was detected only a few times. The V call is TRBV6-1, the J call TRBJ2-3; weak D call: TRBD1 (5 bases). CDR1 is MNHNS and CDR2 is SASEGT in the germline V gene. There are 13 residues in the CDR3. V was trimmed by 7 bases and J by 6 bases, leaving 14 bases between them. The CDR3 protein is CASILPGSDTQYF. The CDR3 DNA follows: TGTGCCAGCATATTACCAGGGTCGGATACGCAGTATTTT.

The J gene is TRBJ2-1, the V gene TRBV20-1, with a tentative D call TRBD1 (6 bases). CDR3 size: 13 residues. CDR1 is DFQATT, CDR2 SNEGSKA, per germline (reference sequence). V lost 5 bases and J lost 8, with 16 bases in between. The CDR3 DNA sequence: TGCAGTGCTCTGGACAGAGATTGGGATGAGCAGTTCTTC. It translates to CSALDRDWDEQFF.

There are a few counts of this clonotype. The rearrangement uses TRBV20-1 and TRBJ2-6; TRBD1 agrees at 7 bases. V trimming: 0 bases; J trimming: 2 bases; junction bases outside the gene matches: 1. In germline, CDR1 is DFQATT, CDR2 SNEGSKA (reference sequence). This CDR3 is 15 amino acids long. CDR3 loop: CSAREDRAGANVLTF. CDR3 sequence (DNA): TGCAGTGCTAGAGAAGACAGGGCTGGGGCCAACGTCCTGACTTTC.

This clonotype was recorded at least ten times. This chain connects TRBV7-7 to TRBJ2-7, with TRBD2 matching 14 bases. CDR1 SSHAT and CDR2 FNYEAQ come from the germline V gene (reference sequence). This CDR3 comprises 14 residues. Trimming at V came to 5 bases and at J to 6 bases, leaving 3 bases not matched to a gene. This CDR3 is CASSPGTSGGEQYF. CDR3 nucleotide sequence: TGTGCCAGCAGCCCTGGGACTAGCGGGGGCGAGCAGTACTTC. The full variable domain, in which reference TRBV7-7 and TRBJ2-7 provide the parts outside the CDR3, is GAGVSQSPRYKVTKRGQDVTLRCDPISSHATLYWYQQALGQGPEFLTYFNYEAQPDKSGLPSDRFSAERPEGSISTLTIQRTEQRDSAMYRCASSPGTSGGEQYFGPGTRLTVT.

This clonotype was seen more than once but under ten times. The chain employs TRBV28 and TRBJ1-6, with TRBD1 matching over 9 bases. Germline V lookup: CDR1 MDHEN, CDR2 SYDVKM. With V trimmed by 8 bases and J by 8 bases, 7 bases remained unmatched. The CDR3 runs 14 residues. This CDR3 is CASRETGGHSPLHF. CDR3 coding DNA: TGTGCCAGCCGAGAGACAGGGGGGCATTCACCCCTCCACTTT.

This chain links TRBV7-3 with TRBJ2-1, with 12 bases aligning to TRBD2. The J segment lost 7 bases and the V segment lost 3 bases, leaving 7 bases of the junction unmatched. The CDR3 spans 16 residues. Germline assignment: CDR1 SGHTA and CDR2 FQGTGA. The CDR3 nucleotides are TGTGCCAGCAGCTTGCTAGCGGGAGGGACGGGGAATGAGCAGTTCTTC. This codes for CASSLLAGGTGNEQFF.

The chain links TRBV29-1 to TRBJ2-3; 8 nucleotides agree with TRBD2. V was clipped by 4 bases and J by 1 base; unmatched bases: 1. Germline CDR1 reads SQVTM; CDR2 reads ANQGSEA. CDR3 length equals 13 residues. CDR3 amino acids: CSVATSGTDTQYF. As DNA, the CDR3 is TGCAGCGTTGCGACTAGCGGCACAGATACGCAGTATTTT.

This clonotype was detected many times. The rearrangement links TRBV12-3 or TRBV12-4 to TRBJ2-3, with no clear D. Trimming pared 8 bases from V and 8 bases from J, leaving 14 bases between. The CDR3 has 12 residues. The CDR3 nucleotides read TGTGCCAGCGGCTTTCCCGAGGTTACGCAGTATTTT. Its translation is CASGFPEVTQYF.

There are many counts of this clonotype. The chain employs TRBV4-3 and TRBJ2-7; 13 bases match TRBD2. This CDR3 contains 15 residues. V lost 4 bases and J lost 5; bases outside the gene matches: 5. Germline-derived CDR1 and CDR2 are LGHNA and YSLEER. The CDR3 region is CASSLTSGRAHEQYF. The CDR3 DNA is TGCGCCAGCAGCCTTACTAGCGGGAGGGCCCACGAGCAGTACTTC.

This clonotype appeared a single time. The rearrangement links TRBV5-4 to TRBJ2-3; D is ambiguous. The CDR3 spans 15 residues. Germline CDR1 reads SGHNT; CDR2 reads YYREEE (reference sequence). V was cut by 0 bases and J by 1 base, with 9 bases left in between. The CDR3 bases are TGTGCCAGCAGCTTGGGGGATCCGGGCACAGATACGCAGTATTTT. This sequence encodes CASSLGDPGTDTQYF.

Only a few counts were recorded for this clonotype. J is TRBJ2-3 and V is TRBV4-3; 7 bases are a match to TRBD2. Trimming at V came to 0 bases and at J to 3 bases, leaving 6 bases not matched to a gene. This CDR3 has 16 residues. The germline CDR1 and CDR2 sequences are LGHNA and YSLEER. The CDR3 DNA reads as TGCGCCAGCAGCCAAGACCCCGGGCGGGGGACAGATACGCAGTATTTT. It yields the protein CASSQDPGRGTDTQYF.

At least ten counts were recorded for this clonotype. The gene calls are TRBV7-9 and TRBJ1-1; D unclear. With 1 base removed from V and 0 bases from J, the gap between germline ends came to 3 bases. Germline V lookup: CDR1 SEHNR, CDR2 FQNEAQ (reference sequence). The CDR3 runs 13 residues. The CDR3 is CASSLVVNTEAFF. The CDR3 DNA reads TGTGCCAGCAGCTTAGTAGTGAACACTGAAGCTTTCTTT.

This clonotype has more than one count but fewer than ten. V and J are TRBV2 and TRBJ2-3, with 14 positions matching TRBD2. J gave up 3 bases and V 6 bases, and 5 bases lay outside the gene matches. This CDR3 is 16 amino acids long. Germline CDR1 is SNHLY and CDR2 is FYNNEI. CDR3 sequence: CASSEGLAGDTDTQYF. The CDR3 nucleotides read TGTGCCAGCAGCGAGGGACTAGCGGGAGATACAGATACGCAGTATTTT.

This clonotype was detected many times. The rearrangement links TRBV4-3 to TRBJ2-6, with D uncertain. The CDR3 contains 15 residues. Trimming removed 2 bases from V and 0 bases from J, with 5 bases in between. Per germline, CDR1 LGHNA and CDR2 YSLEER. CDR3 DNA sequence: TGCGCCAGCAGCCAATTTAGCTCTGGGGCCAACGTCCTGACTTTC. Translation gives CASSQFSSGANVLTF.

The chain has TRBV12-5 and TRBJ2-2; 7 positions match TRBD1. J gave up 6 bases and V 0 bases, and 7 bases lay outside the gene matches. The CDR3 has 16 amino acids. Germline loops: CDR1 LGHNT, CDR2 FRNRAP. The CDR3 here is CASGLVGGAGPGELFF. Here the CDR3 DNA reads TGTGCTAGTGGTTTGGTAGGGGGCGCAGGTCCCGGGGAGCTGTTTTTT.

The chain combines TRBV11-2 with TRBJ2-1, with a tentative D call TRBD1 (6 bases). The CDR3 is made up of 11 amino acids. Trimming pared 5 bases from V and 12 bases from J, leaving 11 bases between. The germline gives CDR1 SGHAT, CDR2 FQNNGV. The CDR3 here is CASSHRELQFF. The CDR3 DNA is TGTGCCAGCAGCCACAGGGAACTGCAGTTCTTC.

The chain has TRBV27 and TRBJ1-1; the D is unclear. V was trimmed by 2 bases and J by 1 base, leaving 11 bases between them. This CDR3 is 15 amino acids long. The V gene's germline CDR1 is MNHEY and CDR2 SMNVEV (reference sequence). The CDR3, as DNA: TGTGCCAGCAGTTTAGCTCCGCAACCGAACACTGAAGCTTTCTTT. Amino acid sequence: CASSLAPQPNTEAFF.

This clonotype was observed many times. V usage is TRBV4-3 and J usage is TRBJ2-1, with D perhaps TRBD1 (6 bases). V lost 1 base to trimming and J lost 6 bases, with 10 bases between them. This CDR3 spans 14 amino acids. CDR1 LGHNA and CDR2 YSLEER come from the germline V gene. CDR3 nucleotide sequence: TGCGCCAGCAGCCAAGGGACACAGGGCAATGAGCAGTTCTTC. This translates into CASSQGTQGNEQFF.

The chain combines TRBV29-1 with TRBJ1-1; D call uncertain. This CDR3 has 13 amino acids. Per the germline V gene, CDR1 is SQVTM and CDR2 is ANQGSEA. With 4 bases removed from V and 3 bases from J, the gap between germline ends came to 12 bases. In DNA, the CDR3 is TGCAGCGTTGTAAGTGAGGGAGACACTGAAGCTTTCTTT. Protein sequence: CSVVSEGDTEAFF.